This TCR beta chain was sequenced in a study of T cell responses to AZD1222 COVID-19 vaccine. Overall study findings and caveats: Seropositive status at baseline applied to only a handful of AZD1222 recipients. White British ancestry dominated among donors, who included more females, and clonal diversity was possibly underestimated.

Data came from immunoSEQ multiplex PCR; TCRdb stores just in-frame clones and leaves some out. The sample has 120,000 or so clones, about 89% seen once. This clone was seen more than once but under ten times. Its specificity is not known. The sample in question was peripheral blood, obtained on day 0 of MenACWY control vaccination. The TCR sequence derives from an adult in good health.

CDR3 residues: CASSLWQGNTGELFF. CDR3 sequence (DNA): TGTGCCAGCAGCTTATGGCAGGGCAACACCGGGGAGCTGTTTTTT. The chain combines TRBV11-3 with TRBJ2-2; TRBD1 is a possible D gene (5 bases). The V gene lost 2 bases and the J gene lost 2 bases, with 9 bases spanning the gap. Germline lookup yields CDR1 SGHNT and CDR2 YENEEA. This CDR3 has 15 residues.